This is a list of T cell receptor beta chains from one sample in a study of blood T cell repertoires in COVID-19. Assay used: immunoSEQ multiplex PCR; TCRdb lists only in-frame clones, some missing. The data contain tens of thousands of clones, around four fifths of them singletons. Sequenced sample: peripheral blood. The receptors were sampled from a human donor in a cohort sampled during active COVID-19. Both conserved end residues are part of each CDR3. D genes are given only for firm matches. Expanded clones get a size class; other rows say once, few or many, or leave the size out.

cdr3_nt: TGTGCCAGCAGCCTCCAACCCCTACAGGGGGGAGCTTTCTTT
cdr3_aa: CASSLQPLQGGAFF
j_call: TRBJ1-1
clone_size: few
v_call: TRBV7-2
d_call: TRBD1

cdr3_nt: TGTGCCAGCAGCTCGCCAGGGGACACCGGGGAGCTGTTTTTT
cdr3_aa: CASSSPGDTGELFF
j_call: TRBJ2-2
clone_size: .
v_call: TRBV5-8
d_call: .

cdr3_nt: TGTGCCAGCAGTCTATCGGACGGACTACCGGGAGAGCAGTACTTC
cdr3_aa: CASSLSDGLPGEQYF
j_call: TRBJ2-7
clone_size: .
v_call: TRBV27
d_call: .

cdr3_nt: TGCGCCAGCAGCGTAACAGGGGAGAGCTCCTACGAGCAGTACTTC
cdr3_aa: CASSVTGESSYEQYF
j_call: TRBJ2-7
clone_size: few
v_call: TRBV5-1
d_call: TRBD1

cdr3_nt: TGTGCCAGCAGCCTAGATCAGGGGGCGGGAGCTTTCTTT
cdr3_aa: CASSLDQGAGAFF
j_call: TRBJ1-1
clone_size: .
v_call: TRBV7-9
d_call: TRBD1

cdr3_nt: TGTGCCAGCTCACCAAGGAAGGGGATCGGCACAGATACGCAGTATTTT
cdr3_aa: CASSPRKGIGTDTQYF
j_call: TRBJ2-3
clone_size: few
v_call: TRBV18
d_call: .

cdr3_nt: TGTGCCAGCAGCCAGGGGAGGCGGGAGGTATATGAGCAGTACTTC
cdr3_aa: CASSQGRREVYEQYF
j_call: TRBJ2-7
clone_size: .
v_call: TRBV14
d_call: TRBD2

cdr3_nt: TGTGCCAGCAGTGCGCCCGGGACAGTTGGAAACACCATATATTTT
cdr3_aa: CASSAPGTVGNTIYF
j_call: TRBJ1-3
clone_size: .
v_call: TRBV25-1
d_call: TRBD1

cdr3_nt: TGCGCCAGCGGGGCCGGGACAGGGGTCGAAAAACTGTTTTTT
cdr3_aa: CASGAGTGVEKLFF
j_call: TRBJ1-4
clone_size: .
v_call: TRBV5-1
d_call: TRBD1

cdr3_nt: TGTGCCAGCAGCCCCCCACGGGGTACGCAGTATTTT
cdr3_aa: CASSPPRGTQYF
j_call: TRBJ2-3
clone_size: few
v_call: TRBV9
d_call: .

cdr3_nt: TGTGCCAGCAACTGGGGGACAGTCTCCAATGAGCAGTTCTTC
cdr3_aa: CASNWGTVSNEQFF
j_call: TRBJ2-1
clone_size: .
v_call: TRBV6-5
d_call: TRBD1

cdr3_nt: TGCGCCAGCAGTACCCCCGGACAGGGCCTCTATGGCTACACCTTC
cdr3_aa: CASSTPGQGLYGYTF
j_call: TRBJ1-2
clone_size: .
v_call: TRBV4-1
d_call: TRBD1

cdr3_nt: TGTGCCAGCAGTGCGACAGTCACTAACACTGAAGCTTTCTTT
cdr3_aa: CASSATVTNTEAFF
j_call: TRBJ1-1
clone_size: .
v_call: TRBV6-2/TRBV6-3
d_call: .

cdr3_nt: TGCGCCAGCAGCCCACACCAGGGAACCGGGGAGCTGTTTTTT
cdr3_aa: CASSPHQGTGELFF
j_call: TRBJ2-2
clone_size: .
v_call: TRBV5-1
d_call: .

cdr3_nt: TGTGCCAGCAGTAAGGGACTAGCGGTAGAGACCCAGTACTTC
cdr3_aa: CASSKGLAVETQYF
j_call: TRBJ2-5
clone_size: .
v_call: TRBV5-4
d_call: TRBD2